This paragraph covers one TCR beta chain sequence. Its antigen is as yet unknown. These data come from a study of CD8 T cells in ankylosing spondylitis. This CDR3 is built from 15 residues. V was pared by 4 bases and J by 0 bases, with 5 bases of the junction left unmatched. Germline values: CDR1 ENHRY, CDR2 SYGVKD. Points from the study as a whole: A motif in TCR beta, a set of 8 or 9 highly homologous variants, appeared characteristic of ankylosing spondylitis blood. Relatively rare in peripheral blood, disease-linked clones were also CD8+. From matched ankylosing spondylitis synovial fluid, disease-linked clones were reportedly recovered at significantly enriched levels.

A quantitative 5'-RACE method, one with molecular barcodes, was used to make TCR beta libraries. TCRdb independently ran MiXCR on the 5' RACE reads; one entry per CDR3 protein. The data hold approximately 35,000 distinct CDR3 sequences, with over 10% observed a single time. The sequence derives from a male donor with ankylosing spondylitis. This chain links TRBV10-3 with TRBJ1-1, with 7 bases lining up with TRBD1. Material: synovial fluid, either unsorted or a sorted T cell fraction (not recorded which). The CDR3 here is CAISAAGGMNTEAFF. CDR3 coding DNA: TGTGCCATCAGTGCGGCAGGGGGAATGAACACTGAAGCTTTCTTT.